This T cell receptor (beta chain) derives from a study of T cells in Graves' hyperthyroidism and ophthalmopathy. Germline CDR1 DFQATT, CDR2 SNEGSKA (reference sequence). Trimming cost V 5 bases and J 13 bases; bases outside gene matches: 17. The CDR3 length is 16 residues. TCR beta CDR3 regions were amplified from RNA. The HTBI primer set was used in a first-round RT-PCR of the TCR CDR3. TCRdb re-derived calls from the multiplex PCR reads in MiXCR, one entry per CDR3 protein. The table has approximately 330,000 distinct CDR3 sequences, roughly an eighth seen once. Clinical symptoms, serum thyroxine and TRAb, thyroid ultrasound and orbital computed tomography were used for the diagnoses.

This chain links TRBV20-1 with TRBJ2-1, with 13 bases that match TRBD2. The receptor comes from a woman aged 40 to 50 with Graves' ophthalmopathy. The sample taken for sequencing was blood. For the CDR3, the DNA is TGCAGTGCTCTCGGGACTAGCGGGACTCCCCTAGCGTATCAGTTCTTC. Its protein product is CSALGTSGTPLAYQFF.